The present T cell receptor (beta chain) was sequenced within a study of beta chain features in type 1 diabetes. Per donor, one heparinised blood draw averaged about 116 mL. CD4+ cells of the naive, central memory, regulatory and stem cell-like memory types were sorted via CD45RO/CCR7/CD25/CD127/CD95/CD27. The germline V and J ends were trimmed by 2 bases and 3 bases, with 7 bases remaining between them. The CDR3 has 14 residues. Germline values: CDR1 MGHDK, CDR2 SYGVNS. Sequenced material consisted of expressed TCRB transcripts (all of the isolated RNA was reverse transcribed). The average output of naive, central memory and regulatory T cell samples was about 3.57 million reads. Sequencing was performed with immunoSEQ multiplex PCR; in TCRdb, only in-frame clones are kept and a portion is missing. The repertoire holds roughly 250,000 clones, with around 21% as singletons. Points from the study as a whole: Shorter TCRB CDR3s, moderately but significantly so, were found in Type 1 diabetes patients in all four CD4+ subsets.

This clone was seen only a few times. Its antigen is unidentified. Sample: naive CD4+ T cells from blood. The clonotype comes from a middle-aged woman with type 1 diabetes. The chain is built from TRBV25-1 and TRBJ1-4, with D maybe TRBD1 (5 bases). CDR3 amino acids: CASSENRPNEKLFF. The CDR3 DNA reads TGTGCCAGCAGTGAAAACAGGCCTAATGAAAAACTGTTTTTT. Full variable domain (missing parts from reference TRBV25-1 and TRBJ1-4): EADIYQTPRYLVIGTGKKITLECSQTMGHDKMYWYQQDPGMELHLIHYSYGVNSTEKGDLSSESTVSRIRTEHFPLTLESARPSHTSQYLCASSENRPNEKLFFGSGTQLSVL.